The 27 T cell receptor beta chains reported below all come from one sample, sequenced in a study of blood T cell repertoires in COVID-19. The table came from immunoSEQ multiplex PCR; TCRdb's copy has only in-frame clones and leaves some out. The sample carries about 130,000 clones, under 85% recorded once. Sequencing was performed on peripheral blood. These receptors all come from a woman in her sixties or seventies with acute or convalescent COVID-19.

The chain combines TRBV7-8 with TRBJ2-1, with D uncertain. V gave up 4 bases and J gave up 5 bases, with 24 bases separating them. This CDR3 region has 18 residues. The germline CDR1 and CDR2 sequences are SGHVS and FQNEAQ. CDR3 residues: CASSYDPQHEIAHNEQFF. CDR3 DNA sequence: TGTGCCAGCAGCTACGACCCCCAACATGAGATAGCCCACAATGAGCAGTTCTTC.

The V call is TRBV3-1 (or the pseudogene TRBV3-2), the J call TRBJ1-3; D gene uncertain. This CDR3 comprises 15 residues. Trimming removed 0 bases from V and 4 bases from J, with 10 bases in between. Germline V lookup: CDR1 LGHDT, CDR2 YNNKEL (reference sequence). The CDR3 reads CASSQELRSGNTIYF. The CDR3, as DNA: TGTGCCAGCAGCCAAGAACTGAGGAGCGGAAACACCATATATTTT.

CDR3 nucleotide sequence: TGTGCCAGTAGAGGGGTTGGAACTGAAGCTTTCTTT. Translating it yields CASRGVGTEAFF. The rearrangement joins TRBV19 to TRBJ1-1; possible D gene TRBD1, 5 bases. V was cut by 6 bases and J by 5 bases, with 10 bases left in between. The CDR3 is 12 amino acids. The germline gives CDR1 LNHDA, CDR2 SQIVND (reference sequence).

This clone was observed a handful of times. The V gene is TRBV2, the J gene TRBJ2-2, with 8 bases fitting TRBD1. There are 13 residues in the CDR3. The J segment lost 7 bases and the V segment lost 6 bases, leaving 4 bases of the junction unmatched. The germline V gene encodes CDR1 SNHLY and CDR2 FYNNEI. CDR3 amino acids: CASRTGDLGELFF. The DNA for the CDR3 is TGTGCCAGCAGGACAGGGGATCTCGGGGAGCTGTTTTTT.

This sequence joins TRBV2 and TRBJ1-5; a weak D match, TRBD1 (6 bases). CDR1 is SNHLY, CDR2 FYNNEI, per germline. Trimming cost V 4 bases and J 5 bases, with 12 bases left between them. The CDR3 covers 14 residues. CDR3 protein: CASSGGQGDQPQHF. CDR3 in DNA: TGTGCCAGCAGTGGGGGGCAGGGAGATCAGCCCCAGCATTTT.

The rearrangement links TRBV7-9 to TRBJ2-5; no reliable D call. Germline V gene lookup returns CDR1 SEHNR and CDR2 FQNEAQ (reference sequence). Trimming removed 2 bases at V and 3 bases at J, with 13 bases between. CDR3 length: 15 residues. CDR3 sequence reads: CASSLLLTIEETQYF. The CDR3 coding sequence is TGTGCCAGCAGCTTACTACTCACGATAGAAGAGACCCAGTACTTC.

V gene TRBV14 combines with J gene TRBJ2-1, with TRBD2 identical over 13 bases. The CDR3 runs 17 residues. The V segment lost 5 bases and the J segment 3 bases; nucleotides outside the gene matches: 7. The germline gives CDR1 SGHDN, CDR2 FVKESK. CDR3 sequence (DNA): TGTGCCAGCAGCAATATGGGACTAGCGGGGTACTACAATGAGCAGTTCTTC. Encoded protein: CASSNMGLAGYYNEQFF. The variable domain in full, with the rest retrieved from reference TRBV14 and TRBJ2-1, is EAGVTQFPSHSVIEKGQTVTLRCDPISGHDNLYWYRRVMGKEIKFLLHFVKESKQDESGMPNNRFLAERTGGTYSTLKVQPAELEDSGVYFCASSNMGLAGYYNEQFFGPGTRLTVL.

J is TRBJ1-2 and V is TRBV18; TRBD1 aligns across 8 bases. Per the germline V gene, CDR1 is KGHSH and CDR2 is LQKENI. With V trimmed by 1 base and J by 2 bases, 3 bases remained unmatched. This CDR3 is built from 15 residues. CDR3 DNA sequence: TGTGCCAGCTCACCACAGGACAGGGACAACTATGGCTACACCTTC. Translated, it gives CASSPQDRDNYGYTF.

The genes are TRBV6-1 and TRBJ2-7; TRBD1 is a possible D gene (5 bases). Trimming left V 2 bases short and J 3 bases short, with 14 bases between. This CDR3 has 15 amino acids. The V gene's germline CDR1 is MNHNS and CDR2 SASEGT. The CDR3 reads CASSEILGRVYEQYF. In nucleotides, the CDR3 is TGTGCCAGCAGTGAAATATTGGGCAGGGTCTACGAGCAGTACTTC.

This chain joins TRBV4-1 and TRBJ1-1, with D uncertain. Looked up from germline, CDR1 is MGHRA and CDR2 is YSYEKL. This CDR3 contains 13 residues. Trimming pared 3 bases from V and 1 base from J, leaving 6 bases between. The DNA for the CDR3 is TGCGCCAGCAGCCAGAGGTGGAACACTGAAGCTTTCTTT. This codes for CASSQRWNTEAFF.

This sequence joins TRBV9 and TRBJ1-2; D gene unclear. This CDR3 contains 13 residues. Trimming removed 0 bases from V and 8 bases from J, with 11 bases in between. The germline gives CDR1 SGDLS, CDR2 YYNGEE. CDR3 in amino acids: CASSVAPGTGYTF. The CDR3 bases are TGTGCCAGCAGCGTAGCCCCGGGTACGGGCTACACCTTC.

The chain employs TRBV11-2 and TRBJ1-5; 8 nucleotides align to TRBD1. Germline assignment: CDR1 SGHAT and CDR2 FQNNGV. The CDR3 has 15 amino acids. Trimming took 5 bases from V and 4 from J; bases not matched to a gene: 7. CDR3 bases: TGTGCCAGCAGCCCACAGGGGGACCCAAATCAGCCCCAGCATTTT. Amino acid sequence: CASSPQGDPNQPQHF.

CDR3 in amino acids: CASSLVRGARLYTQYF. CDR3 DNA sequence: TGTGCCAGCAGCTTAGTGCGGGGGGCCCGGTTATATACGCAGTATTTT. The gene calls are TRBV7-2 and TRBJ2-3, with 8 bases matching TRBD2. Germline CDR1 is SGHTA and CDR2 is FQGNSA. The CDR3 is made up of 16 amino acids. V shed 1 base and J 7 bases; nucleotides not matched to a gene: 10. Together with reference TRBV7-2 and TRBJ2-3, the CDR3 gives the full variable domain: GAGVSQSPSNKVTEKGKDVELRCDPISGHTALYWYRQSLGQGLEFLIYFQGNSAPDKSGLPSDRFSAERTGGSVSTLTIQRTQQEDSAVYLCASSLVRGARLYTQYFGPGTRLTVL.

The chain uses TRBV27 and TRBJ1-1; 7 bases align to TRBD1. Germline CDR1 and CDR2: MNHEY and SMNVEV (reference sequence). The CDR3 length is 15 residues. V shed 2 bases and J 2 bases; nucleotides not matched to a gene: 5. The CDR3 is CASSLTGQLNTEAFF. The DNA of the CDR3 is TGTGCCAGCAGTTTAACGGGACAGCTCAACACTGAAGCTTTCTTT.

This chain uses TRBV3-1 (or the pseudogene TRBV3-2) with TRBJ1-1; D is unclear. Trimming left V 4 bases short and J 2 bases short, with 8 bases between. The germline V gene encodes CDR1 LGHDT and CDR2 YNNKEL (reference sequence). The CDR3 length is 13 residues. CDR3 sequence: CASSPVLNTEAFF. The CDR3 DNA follows: TGTGCCAGCAGCCCCGTTTTAAACACTGAAGCTTTCTTT.

The V and J genes are TRBV29-1 and TRBJ1-2; weak D call: TRBD1 (5 bases). CDR1 is SQVTM and CDR2 is ANQGSEA in the germline V gene. The CDR3 is made up of 13 amino acids. Between the trimmed V and J ends, which lost 6 bases and 3 bases, there was a span of 14 bases. The CDR3 nucleotides read TGCAGCGTGGACCCTACAGGCTACTATGGCTACACCTTC. Its translation is CSVDPTGYYGYTF.

The chain uses TRBV5-6 and TRBJ1-3, with TRBD1 as a possible D gene (6 bases). CDR3 length: 18 amino acids. Looked up from germline, CDR1 is SGHDT and CDR2 is YYEEEE. V was clipped by 1 base and J by 2 bases, with 19 bases between them. The DNA of the CDR3 is TGTGCCAGCAGCTTGCTTAGTTCAGGGGCGCGCACTGGAAACACCATATATTTT. This codes for CASSLLSSGARTGNTIYF.

Of note for this clone: The sample contains more than one DNA sequence encoding this CDR3. This chain connects TRBV2 to TRBJ2-1; D is perhaps TRBD2 (7 bases). CDR3 length: 13 amino acids. CDR1 and CDR2 (germline): SNHLY, FYNNEI. V was pared by 7 bases and J by 7 bases, with 14 bases between. The CDR3 region has the DNA TGTGCCAGCACGCTACAGGGAGGGAATGAGCAGTTCTTC. Amino acids: CASTLQGGNEQFF.

This chain links TRBV5-4 with TRBJ1-5; maybe TRBD1 (5 bases). V was trimmed by 4 bases and J by 2 bases, leaving 7 bases between them. Germline values: CDR1 SGHNT, CDR2 YYREEE (reference sequence). This CDR3 is 13 amino acids long. CDR3 region: CASSPGGNQPQHF. CDR3 DNA: TGTGCCAGCAGCCCGGGGGGCAATCAGCCCCAGCATTTT.

This chain joins TRBV2 and TRBJ1-5; D ambiguous. CDR1 is SNHLY and CDR2 is FYNNEI in the germline V gene. The CDR3 is 15 residues long. V lost 1 base, J lost 7 bases, and 14 bases lay in between. The CDR3 sequence is CASSEGPAGFQPQHF. CDR3 nucleotides: TGTGCCAGCAGTGAAGGTCCAGCAGGATTCCAGCCCCAGCATTTT.

V is TRBV18 and J is TRBJ1-4; possible D gene TRBD1, 5 bases. The CDR3 contains 13 residues. Per the germline V gene, CDR1 is KGHSH and CDR2 is LQKENI. Trimming took off 8 bases at V and 4 bases at J, with 11 bases between the two ends. CDR3 in amino acids: CASRMGLNEKLFF. As DNA, the CDR3 is TGTGCCAGCCGCATGGGACTTAATGAAAAACTGTTTTTT.

The CDR3 bases are TGTGCCAGCAGTACCTTATTAGGACAGGGTGAGGGCTATGGCTACACCTTC. Translated: CASSTLLGQGEGYGYTF. The gene calls are TRBV28 and TRBJ1-2, with 8 bases identical to TRBD1. CDR1 is MDHEN, CDR2 SYDVKM, per germline. V lost 5 bases and J lost 4; bases outside the gene matches: 15. The CDR3 totals 17 residues.

This chain connects TRBV11-2 to TRBJ2-3; TRBD1 might be the D (5 bases). The CDR3 extends over 15 amino acids. Germline values: CDR1 SGHAT, CDR2 FQNNGV. V was shortened by 2 bases and J by 2 bases, with 11 bases between the two germline ends. The CDR3 here is CASSLPGPTTDTQYF. As DNA, the CDR3 is TGTGCCAGCAGCTTACCAGGGCCGACCACAGATACGCAGTATTTT.

The V call is TRBV29-1, the J call TRBJ1-1; no reliable D call. V shed 7 bases and J shed 5 bases, with 20 bases lying between them. This CDR3 spans 14 amino acids. Germline V gene sequence: CDR1 SQVTM, CDR2 ANQGSEA. The CDR3 DNA is TGCAGCGCCCTCCAGACTAGTACGAGGACTGAAGCTTTCTTT. It yields the protein CSALQTSTRTEAFF.

Points on this clone: One junction end does not reproduce the germline sequence, and a read error may be involved. This chain joins TRBV11-2 and TRBJ1-1; D remains ambiguous. This CDR3 region has 14 residues. Germline-derived CDR1 and CDR2 are SGHAT and FQNNGV. The CDR3 loop reads CASTLGRAGTEAFF. The CDR3 nucleotides read TGTGCCAGCACCTTAGGGAGGGCGGGAACTGAAGCTTTCTTT.

The J gene is TRBJ1-2, the V gene TRBV30; D might be TRBD1 (5 bases). V gave up 1 base and J gave up 0 bases, with 6 bases separating them. The V gene's germline CDR1 is GTSNPN and CDR2 SVGIG (reference sequence). The CDR3 loop spans 13 amino acids. Here the CDR3 reads CAWSAGTNYGYTF. The CDR3, as DNA: TGTGCCTGGAGTGCAGGGACTAACTATGGCTACACCTTC. The whole variable domain, remainder taken from reference TRBV30 and TRBJ1-2, is SQTIHQWPATLVQPVGSPLSLECTVEGTSNPNLYWYRQAAGRGLQLLFYSVGIGQISSEVPQNLSASRPQDRQFILSSKKLLLSDSGFYLCAWSAGTNYGYTFGSGTRLTVV.

The chain couples TRBV27 to TRBJ2-3; TRBD2 matches 10 bases. The germline V gene has CDR1 MNHEY and CDR2 SMNVEV (reference sequence). The CDR3 totals 14 residues. The V segment lost 8 bases and the J segment 2 bases; nucleotides outside the gene matches: 4. As DNA, the CDR3 is TGTGCCAGCCGAGCGGGGGGGTTCACAGATACGCAGTATTTT. Translation: CASRAGGFTDTQYF.